What follows are 17 T cell receptor beta chains derived from one specimen sequenced in a study of blood T cell repertoires in COVID-19. Sequencing was performed with immunoSEQ multiplex PCR; in TCRdb, only in-frame clones are kept and a portion is missing. The sample comprises under 20,000 clones, over 70% of which are singletons, and approximately 11% rests with the top ten. The sequenced material came from peripheral blood. These receptor sequences come from a man older than 75 with acute or convalescent COVID-19.

This clone appeared once. The gene calls are TRBV7-3 and TRBJ2-3; D remains unclear. Germline V CDR1 and CDR2: SGHTA, FQGTGA. Trimming left V 5 bases short and J 2 bases short, with 8 bases between. The CDR3 covers 13 residues. The CDR3 here is CASSQTVTDTQYF. CDR3 nucleotides: TGTGCCAGCAGCCAAACTGTCACAGATACGCAGTATTTT. The variable domain in full, completed from reference TRBV7-3 and TRBJ2-3, reads GAGVSQTPSNKVTEKGKYVELRCDPISGHTALYWYRQSLGQGPEFLIYFQGTGAADDSGLPNDRFFAVRPEGSVSTLKIQRTERGDSAVYLCASSQTVTDTQYFGPGTRLTVL.

J is TRBJ1-1 and V is TRBV19, with 8 bases fitting TRBD1. V was clipped by 6 bases and J by 2 bases; unmatched bases: 8. Per the germline V gene, CDR1 is LNHDA and CDR2 is SQIVND (reference sequence). This CDR3 has 15 residues. The CDR3 region has the DNA TGTGCCAGTAGCTACCTGACAGGGGTCAACACTGAAGCTTTCTTT. The encoded protein is CASSYLTGVNTEAFF.

The V call is TRBV7-9, the J call TRBJ1-2; 11 bases line up with TRBD1. Germline V gene lookup returns CDR1 SEHNR and CDR2 FQNEAQ (reference sequence). CDR3 length equals 17 residues. V dropped 2 bases and J dropped 7; count of bases not matched to a gene: 12. CDR3 loop: CASSLSSPGQGAIGYTF. The CDR3 DNA is TGTGCCAGCAGCTTATCCTCCCCCGGACAGGGGGCGATTGGCTACACCTTC.

The gene calls are TRBV5-6 and TRBJ1-2; D is unclear. Germline lookup yields CDR1 SGHDT and CDR2 YYEEEE. CDR3 length: 11 residues. V was cut by 2 bases and J by 8 bases, with 7 bases left in between. The CDR3 nucleotides are TGTGCCAGCAGCTTCGGGGAAGGCTACACCTTC. It translates to CASSFGEGYTF.

The chain carries TRBV4-3 and TRBJ1-5; D unclear. Germline-derived CDR1 and CDR2 are LGHNA and YSLEER. This CDR3 region has 15 residues. V was clipped by 0 bases and J by 5 bases, with 11 bases between them. The CDR3 DNA reads as TGCGCCAGCAGCCAAGAAATTACAGTTGATCAGCCCCAGCATTTT. Amino acid sequence: CASSQEITVDQPQHF.

The chain employs TRBV21-1 and TRBJ1-1; the D call TRBD1 from the table was never checked on the DNA. TRBV21-1 counts as a pseudogene. The CDR3 sequence is 16 residues long. CDR3 amino acids: CASSTRWWPDNTEAFF. The CDR3 bases are TGTGCCAGCAGCACCAGGTGGTGGCCCGATAACACTGAAGCTTTCTTT.

This clone appeared a few times. The chain uses TRBV5-4 and TRBJ2-7; possibly TRBD2 for D (6 bases). V lost 4 bases and J lost 2, with 19 bases in between. Germline V gene sequence: CDR1 SGHNT, CDR2 YYREEE (reference sequence). CDR3 length equals 16 residues. The CDR3 DNA reads as TGTGCCAGCAGCCCCCAAGGAGGGACGGCCCCCTACGAGCAGTACTTC. This encodes CASSPQGGTAPYEQYF.

About this clone itself: Because it lacks the conserved phenylalanine or tryptophan at the end, this CDR3 is likely a read error. It is unclear where the CDR3 begins or ends on the DNA, so no DNA is shown, and the CDR3 is as TCRdb lists it. V and J are TRBV3-1 (or the pseudogene TRBV3-2) and TRBJ2-7; TRBD1, the table's D call, was not compared with the DNA. Both ends counted, the CDR3 spans 16 residues. Germline V gene data show CDR1 as LGHDT and CDR2 as YNNKEL (reference sequence). CDR3 amino acids: CASSQDHVTGPYYRIS.

The rearrangement uses TRBV7-3 and TRBJ1-6, with 11 positions matching TRBD1. Unmatched junction bases numbered 9, after V lost 5 bases and J lost 12 bases. The CDR3 sequence is 15 residues long. The germline V gene has CDR1 SGHTA and CDR2 FQGTGA. CDR3 DNA: TGTGCCAGCAGCCGATCCGGGACAGGGGGACAACCCCTCCACTTT. Encoded protein: CASSRSGTGGQPLHF.

The V call is TRBV2, the J call TRBJ1-5, with 8 bases matching TRBD1. Trimming cost V 6 bases and J 0 bases; bases outside gene matches: 7. The CDR3 totals 16 residues. Germline V gene data show CDR1 as SNHLY and CDR2 as FYNNEI. The CDR3: CASRDRGPTSNQPQHF. The CDR3 region has the DNA TGTGCCAGCAGAGACAGGGGACCGACTAGCAATCAGCCCCAGCATTTT.

This clone came up once. This chain uses TRBV5-1 with TRBJ2-1; D may be TRBD1 (6 bases). Germline lookup yields CDR1 SGHRS and CDR2 YFSETQ. The CDR3 runs to 16 residues. Trimming cost V 0 bases and J 6 bases, with 16 bases left between them. The CDR3: CASSLVGRGFANEQFF. The CDR3 nucleotides are TGCGCCAGCAGCTTGGTGGGCAGGGGTTTTGCCAATGAGCAGTTCTTC.

The chain combines TRBV5-8 with TRBJ2-5, with TRBD1 matching 12 bases. CDR1 and CDR2 from the germline V gene are SGHTS and YDEGEE. The CDR3 extends over 16 amino acids. V shed 5 bases, J shed 5 bases, and the junction held 10 bases outside the gene matches. The chain's CDR3 is CASSPGQGASGETQYF. The CDR3 DNA reads as TGTGCCAGCAGTCCGGGACAGGGGGCTTCGGGGGAGACCCAGTACTTC.

This sequence joins TRBV3-1 (or the pseudogene TRBV3-2) and TRBJ2-7, with 8 positions matching TRBD2. The V gene's germline CDR1 is LGHDT and CDR2 YNNKEL (reference sequence). Trimming at V came to 0 bases and at J to 5 bases, leaving 9 bases not matched to a gene. CDR3 length equals 16 residues. The CDR3 DNA sequence: TGTGCCAGCAGCCAAGATCTGACGGGGGGGCGGAACGAGCAGTACTTC. Translation: CASSQDLTGGRNEQYF.

This clone was counted once. V and J are TRBV7-2 and TRBJ1-5, with TRBD1 identical over 9 bases. The CDR3 loop spans 16 amino acids. Germline V CDR1 and CDR2: SGHTA, FQGNSA. V lost 5 bases, J lost 6 bases, and 11 bases stayed unmatched. CDR3 in amino acids: CASSGGGQGGLQPQHF. CDR3 bases: TGTGCCAGCAGCGGAGGGGGACAGGGAGGTCTTCAGCCCCAGCATTTT.

The chain carries TRBV6-2 or TRBV6-3 and TRBJ2-2; tentative D call: TRBD1 (5 bases). The ends were cut back, 5 bases at V and 2 bases at J, with 9 bases in the middle. Germline lookup yields CDR1 MNHEY and CDR2 SVGEGT. There are 14 residues in the CDR3. The CDR3 nucleotides are TGTGCCAGCAGTAGAGACAGAAACACCGGGGAGCTGTTTTTT. Amino acid sequence: CASSRDRNTGELFF.

The gene calls are TRBV12-3 or TRBV12-4 and TRBJ1-2; possible D gene TRBD1, 6 bases. V lost 6 bases and J 7 bases, leaving 15 bases between the germline ends. CDR3 length equals 13 residues. CDR3 DNA sequence: TGTGCCAGCAGCCCATGGGGGGGCTCTGGCTACACCTTC. This codes for CASSPWGGSGYTF.

This rearrangement joins TRBV7-9 to TRBJ2-7; D perhaps matches TRBD2 (7 bases). CDR1 SEHNR and CDR2 FQNEAQ come from the germline V gene (reference sequence). Trimming stripped 1 base from V and 5 bases from J, with 18 bases between. The CDR3 covers 16 residues. The CDR3 sequence: CASSLGHESGGHEQYF. The CDR3 nucleotides are TGTGCCAGCAGCTTAGGGCACGAGTCGGGGGGCCACGAGCAGTACTTC.